Following are 11 T cell receptor beta chains from one sample sequenced in a study of T-cell memory formation after mild COVID-19 (dated by TCRdb to about 2021). Library preparation was by 5' RACE. The instrument given in TCRdb is Illumina NovaSeq 6000. The public reads were reanalyzed by TCRdb: fastp trimming at Q25, MiXCR alignment, in-frame beta chains only. Here each entry gathers all rows of one CDR3 protein and keeps the most common genes and DNA. The sample contains about 350,000 distinct CDR3 sequences, roughly an eighth of them found a single time. In total, the top ten clones hold approximately 22% of the sample. The sample taken for sequencing was PBMCs or a T cell subset sorted from them (not recorded which). These receptors were taken from a young man who had mild COVID-19 (a few samples of this study predate the infection). The sample titles of this study are shuffled in the database, so cell type and time point are left out; the donor was told from shared clones.

This clonotype was seen a handful of times. V and J are TRBV15 and TRBJ2-1; perhaps D is TRBD1 or TRBD2 (5 bases each). CDR1 and CDR2 from the germline V gene are LNHNV and YYDKDF (reference sequence). The CDR3 loop spans 16 amino acids. Trimming cost V 0 bases and J 0 bases, with 9 bases left between them. The CDR3 region has the DNA TGTGCCACCAGCAGAGATGGGGGAAGCTCCTACAATGAGCAGTTCTTC. Its translation is CATSRDGGSSYNEQFF.

This clonotype was counted between two and nine times. This chain links TRBV20-1 with TRBJ1-1, with TRBD1 matching 11 bases. The germline V gene has CDR1 DFQATT and CDR2 SNEGSKA (reference sequence). The ends lost 6 bases at V and 5 bases at J; junction bases unmatched: 8. The CDR3 totals 14 residues. CDR3 amino acids: CSATGQGARTEAFF. The CDR3 nucleotides are TGCAGTGCGACAGGACAGGGGGCGAGGACTGAAGCTTTCTTT.

This clonotype was observed at least ten times. An end of the junction does not agree with germline; a read error may underlie this. This chain links TRBV7-7 with TRBJ2-3; 8 bases match TRBD2. Germline V gene data show CDR1 as SSHAT and CDR2 as FNYEAQ (reference sequence). The CDR3 spans 15 residues. CDR3 in DNA: TGTGCTAGCAGCCCGGGGGGGGCAAGCACAGATACGCAGTATTTT. As protein: CASSPGGASTDTQYF.

This clonotype has at least ten counts. The chain carries TRBV6-2 or TRBV6-3 and TRBJ2-1, with D unclear. The V and J ends lost 0 bases and 3 bases respectively, with 3 bases between them. This CDR3 spans 13 amino acids. The germline V gene encodes CDR1 MNHEY and CDR2 SVGEGT. In DNA, the CDR3 is TGTGCCAGCAGTTACTCGAGCTACAATGAGCAGTTCTTC. The encoded protein is CASSYSSYNEQFF.

This clonotype has only a few counts. CDR3 residues: CASSSGGGRISPLHF. The CDR3 DNA follows: TGTGCCAGCAGCTCTGGGGGGGGAAGGATTTCACCCCTCCACTTT. The J gene is TRBJ1-6, the V gene TRBV7-9, with D possibly being TRBD1 (5 bases). V was shortened by 4 bases and J by 9 bases, with 16 bases between the two germline ends. CDR1 SEHNR and CDR2 FQNEAQ come from the germline V gene (reference sequence). There are 15 residues in the CDR3.

This chain connects TRBV20-1 to TRBJ2-7, with 10 bases that match TRBD2. This CDR3 has 14 residues. Germline V gene data show CDR1 as DFQATT and CDR2 as SNEGSKA (reference sequence). J was trimmed by 4 bases and V by 5 bases; bases with no gene match: 8. The CDR3 reads CSAVGLANSYEQYV. CDR3 DNA sequence: TGCAGTGCTGTGGGACTAGCGAACTCTTACGAGCAGTACGTC.

This chain connects TRBV29-1 to TRBJ1-1; D is ambiguous. The V gene lost 7 bases and the J gene lost 0 bases, with 9 bases spanning the gap. The CDR3 sequence is 12 residues long. Germline-derived CDR1 and CDR2 are SQVTM and ANQGSEA. The CDR3 nucleotides read TGCAGCGCCAGTCCTTTGAACACTGAAGCTTTCTTT. It yields the protein CSASPLNTEAFF.

This clonotype was seen ten or more times. Here the CDR3 reads CASSPGQGDSGEQYF. The CDR3 region has the DNA TGCGCCAGCAGCCCCGGACAGGGGGACTCCGGCGAGCAGTACTTC. The chain recombines TRBV5-1 with TRBJ2-7, with 10 bases that match TRBD1. From germline, CDR1 is SGHRS and CDR2 YFSETQ. The CDR3 consists of 15 residues. V lost 4 bases, J lost 6 bases, and 10 bases stayed unmatched. The complete variable domain, with remaining parts taken from reference TRBV5-1 and TRBJ2-7, reads KAGVTQTPRYLIKTRGQQVTLSCSPISGHRSVSWYQQTPGQGLQFLFEYFSETQRNKGNFPGRFSGRQFSNSRSEMNVSTLELGDSALYLCASSPGQGDSGEQYFGPGTRLTVT.

This clonotype was counted only a few times. CDR3 region: CSAGQGRTDTQYF. DNA of the CDR3: TGCAGTGCCGGACAGGGCCGCACAGATACGCAGTATTTT. The chain couples TRBV20-1 to TRBJ2-3, with 8 bases identical to TRBD1. V was pared by 6 bases and J by 1 base, with 3 bases of the junction left unmatched. The germline CDR1 and CDR2 sequences are DFQATT and SNEGSKA (reference sequence). This CDR3 has 13 amino acids.

There are a few counts of this clonotype. The rearrangement joins TRBV4-3 to TRBJ2-5, with TRBD1 identical over 8 bases. Germline CDR1 and CDR2: LGHNA and YSLEER. V gave up 4 bases and J gave up 5 bases; unmatched junction bases: 6. The CDR3 is 14 amino acids. CDR3 sequence: CASSRDGQGETQYF. The CDR3 region has the DNA TGCGCCAGCAGCCGAGATGGACAGGGTGAGACCCAGTACTTC.

This rearrangement joins TRBV12-3 or TRBV12-4 to TRBJ2-3; D is tentatively TRBD1 or TRBD2 (5 bases each). The CDR3 has 14 amino acids. Trimming left V 4 bases short and J 3 bases short, with 11 bases between. CDR3 DNA sequence: TGTGCCAGCAGTTATCCGGGACCTACAGATACGCAGTATTTT. Its protein is CASSYPGPTDTQYF.